This T cell receptor beta chain was sequenced during a study of blood T cells in healthy people across ages. Study-wide results and limits: The donors' CMV status was not determined, possibly confounding changes in expanded clonotypes.

Germline-derived CDR1 and CDR2 are LGHNT and FRNRAP. The CDR3 runs to 16 residues. Primed by a sample-barcoded 5' primer and a J-beta primer mix, a second PCR proceeded for 7 to 11 cycles. Every individual sample yielded 2.5 million or more paired-end reads (each containing CDR3). Using its own MiXCR run on the 5' RACE reads, TCRdb lists one record per CDR3 protein. The table includes 780,000 or so distinct CDR3 sequences, approximately 60% detected once. Of note for this clonotype: The antigen remains unidentified.

The chain has TRBV12-5 and TRBJ2-7; 8 bases agree with TRBD2. Near its end, the DNA agrees better with TRBJ2-5, so the J call may be wrong. The receptor's source is a man in his forties or fifties in good health. The sequencing input was blood. The CDR3 coding sequence is TGTGCTAGTGGTTTAGGGGGAATGGGACTAGGAGAGACCCAGTACTTC. It translates to CASGLGGMGLGETQYF.